This T cell receptor (beta chain) stems from a study of vaccination and CD4 T cells after COVID-19. On the study more broadly: Stimulation of the cells used overlapping spike peptide pools from SARS-CoV-2 and from the common cold coronaviruses HCoV-NL63, HCoV-OC43 and HCoV-229E.

In its sample, this clonotype was seen a few times. Its target is not known. Treatment specified: roughly nine-day PBMC culture with coronavirus spike peptide pools or control peptides (ViraFEST assay). In the ViraFEST assay, peptide-pool expansion preceded TCR sequencing of expanded clonotypes. When about ten days of culture had elapsed, CD4+ T cells were isolated by negative selection. Cultured CD4+ T-cell DNA underwent Oncomine TCR Beta short-read sequencing. DNA came from CD4+ T cells after culture. Each CDR3 protein is one row after TCRdb ran MiXCR on the PCR reads. The sample includes about 11,000 distinct CDR3 sequences, around 28% of them seen just once. CDR3 length: 16 residues. Deletions cut 3 bases from V and 4 bases from J, with 15 bases between.

The source is a human donor with COVID-19. This chain connects TRBV12-3 or TRBV12-4 to TRBJ2-2, with D unresolved. What was sequenced was cultured CD4+ T cells from blood. Here the CDR3 DNA reads TGTGCCAGCAGTTTGGGCCTCGCCCGACTCACCGGGGAGCTGTTTTTT. The encoded protein is CASSLGLARLTGELFF.